What follows is one T cell receptor beta chain and its context. Only in-frame clones appear in the TCRdb table, and some are missing; sequencing was by immunoSEQ multiplex PCR. The repertoire has around 250,000 clones, around 84% of them found once; the top ten carry about a sixth. This sample was taken from a study of blood T cell repertoires in COVID-19. Material: PBMCs or T cells enriched from blood (not recorded which). The sequence was obtained from a man between 18 and 29 years old who had recovered from COVID-19.

Written as DNA, the CDR3 is TGTGCCAGCAGCTTGAATTTAGAGTTGGGACAGGGCGAAAAACTGTTTTTT. Its protein product is CASSLNLELGQGEKLFF. The V gene is TRBV5-4, the J gene TRBJ1-4, with TRBD1 matching 9 bases. Germline trimming cut 1 base from V and 8 bases from J; bases unmatched to any gene: 12. CDR3 size: 17 residues. Germline CDR1 is SGHNT and CDR2 is YYREEE (reference sequence).